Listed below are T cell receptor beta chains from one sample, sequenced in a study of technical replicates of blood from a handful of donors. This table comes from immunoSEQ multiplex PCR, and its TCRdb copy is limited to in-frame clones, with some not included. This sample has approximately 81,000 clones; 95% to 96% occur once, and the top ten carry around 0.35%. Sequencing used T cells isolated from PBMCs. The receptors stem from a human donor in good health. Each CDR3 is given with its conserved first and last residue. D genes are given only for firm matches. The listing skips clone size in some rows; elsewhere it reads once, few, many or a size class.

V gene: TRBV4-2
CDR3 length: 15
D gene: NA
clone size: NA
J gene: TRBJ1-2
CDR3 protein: CASSQDGEGKSGYTF
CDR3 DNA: TGTGCCAGCAGCCAAGATGGGGAGGGGAAGAGTGGCTACACCTTC

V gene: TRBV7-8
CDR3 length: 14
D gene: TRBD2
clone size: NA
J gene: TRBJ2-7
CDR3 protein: CASSLAGGAYEQYF
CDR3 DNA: TGTGCCAGCAGCTTGGCGGGAGGTGCCTACGAGCAGTACTTC

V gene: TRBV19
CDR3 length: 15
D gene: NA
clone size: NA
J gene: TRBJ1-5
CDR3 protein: CASLNPFRSNQPQHF
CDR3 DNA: TGTGCCAGTCTTAACCCGTTCCGGAGCAATCAGCCCCAGCATTTT

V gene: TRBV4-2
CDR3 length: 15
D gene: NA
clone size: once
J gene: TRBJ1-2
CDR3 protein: CASSQVPDTNYGYTF
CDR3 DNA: TGTGCCAGCAGCCAAGTTCCGGACACTAACTATGGCTACACCTTC

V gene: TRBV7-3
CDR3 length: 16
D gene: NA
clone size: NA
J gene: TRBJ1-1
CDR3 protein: CASSNSNLFPGTEAFF
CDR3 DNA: TGTGCCAGCTCTAACAGTAATCTTTTCCCAGGCACTGAAGCTTTCTTT

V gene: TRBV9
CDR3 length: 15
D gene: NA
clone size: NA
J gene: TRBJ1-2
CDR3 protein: CASSVAFLSPYGYTF
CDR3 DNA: TGTGCCAGCAGCGTAGCTTTCCTATCCCCATATGGCTACACCTTC

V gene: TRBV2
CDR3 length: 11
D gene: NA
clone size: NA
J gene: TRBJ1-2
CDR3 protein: CASEDIYGYTF
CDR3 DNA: TGTGCCAGCGAGGACATCTATGGCTACACCTTC

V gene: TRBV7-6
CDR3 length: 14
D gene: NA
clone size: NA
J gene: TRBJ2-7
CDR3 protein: CASSFGGETYEQYF
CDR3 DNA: TGTGCCAGCAGCTTCGGGGGAGAGACCTACGAGCAGTACTTC

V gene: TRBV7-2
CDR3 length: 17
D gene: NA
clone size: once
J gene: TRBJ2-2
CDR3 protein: CASSLYPPGSNTGELFF
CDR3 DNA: TGTGCCAGCAGCTTATACCCCCCCGGGTCGAACACCGGGGAGCTGTTTTTT

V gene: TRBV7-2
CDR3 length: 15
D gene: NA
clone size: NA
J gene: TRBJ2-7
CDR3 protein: CASSFRSWEVYEQYF
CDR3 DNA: TGTGCCAGCAGCTTTCGGAGTTGGGAGGTCTACGAGCAGTACTTC

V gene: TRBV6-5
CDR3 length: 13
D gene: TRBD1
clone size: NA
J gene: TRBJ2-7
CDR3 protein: CASSRGREYEQYF
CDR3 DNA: TGTGCCAGCAGCAGGGGGCGCGAGTACGAGCAGTACTTC

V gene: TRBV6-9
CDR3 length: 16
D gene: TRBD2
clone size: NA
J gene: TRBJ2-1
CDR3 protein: CASSYSWLAGYNEQFF
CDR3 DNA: TGTGCCAGCAGTTATTCTTGGCTAGCGGGCTACAATGAGCAGTTCTTC

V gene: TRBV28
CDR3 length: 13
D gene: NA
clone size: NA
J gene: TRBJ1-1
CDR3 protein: CASYYRVNTEAFF
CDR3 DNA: TGTGCCAGCTATTACAGGGTGAACACTGAAGCTTTCTTT

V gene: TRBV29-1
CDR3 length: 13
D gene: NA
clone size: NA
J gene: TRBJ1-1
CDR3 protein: CSVTGLQNTEAFF
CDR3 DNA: TGCAGCGTTACAGGGCTCCAGAACACTGAAGCTTTCTTT

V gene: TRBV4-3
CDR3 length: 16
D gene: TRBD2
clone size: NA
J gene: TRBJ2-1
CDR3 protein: CASSQESASGNNEQFF
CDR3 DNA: TGCGCCAGCAGCCAAGAATCCGCTAGCGGGAACAATGAGCAGTTCTTC

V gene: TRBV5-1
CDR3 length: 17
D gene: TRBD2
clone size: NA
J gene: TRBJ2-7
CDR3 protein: CASSLNPGTSGTYEQYF
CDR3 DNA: TGCGCCAGCAGCTTAAACCCCGGGACTAGCGGGACCTACGAGCAGTACTTC

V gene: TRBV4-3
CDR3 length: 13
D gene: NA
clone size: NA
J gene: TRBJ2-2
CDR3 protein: CASSQPGGRELFF
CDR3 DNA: TGCGCCAGCAGCCAACCCGGAGGGAGGGAGCTGTTTTTT

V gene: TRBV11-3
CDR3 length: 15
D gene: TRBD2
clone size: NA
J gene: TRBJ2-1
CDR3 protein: CASSFSGSDYNEQFF
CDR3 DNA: TGTGCCAGCAGCTTTAGCGGGTCCGACTACAATGAGCAGTTCTTC

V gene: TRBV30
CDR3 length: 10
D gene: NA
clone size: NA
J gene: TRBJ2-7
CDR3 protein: CAWGNYEQYF
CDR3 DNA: TGTGCCTGGGGCAATTACGAGCAGTACTTC

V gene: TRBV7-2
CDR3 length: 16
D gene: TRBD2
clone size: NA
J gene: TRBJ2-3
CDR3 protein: CASSSERELGTDTQYF
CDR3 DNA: TGTGCCAGCAGCTCCGAGCGGGAGTTGGGCACAGATACGCAGTATTTT

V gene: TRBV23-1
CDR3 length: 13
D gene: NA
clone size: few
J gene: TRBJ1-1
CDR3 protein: CASSQSRNTEAFF
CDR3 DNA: TGCGCCAGCAGTCAATCGCGGAACACTGAAGCTTTCTTT

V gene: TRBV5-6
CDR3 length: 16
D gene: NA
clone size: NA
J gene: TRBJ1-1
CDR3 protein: CASSFVAPGEDTEAFF
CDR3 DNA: TGTGCCAGCAGCTTTGTTGCCCCTGGGGAGGACACTGAAGCTTTCTTT

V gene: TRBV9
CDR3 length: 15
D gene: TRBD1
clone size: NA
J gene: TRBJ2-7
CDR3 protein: CASSLQGGIGYEQYF
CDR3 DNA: TGTGCCAGCAGCTTGCAAGGGGGCATTGGGTACGAGCAGTACTTC

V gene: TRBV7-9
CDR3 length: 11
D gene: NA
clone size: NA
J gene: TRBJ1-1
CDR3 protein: CASTYDTEAFF
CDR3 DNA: TGTGCCAGCACCTACGACACTGAAGCTTTCTTT

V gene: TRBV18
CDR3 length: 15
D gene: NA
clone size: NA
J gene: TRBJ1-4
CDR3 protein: CASSPSNPVNEKLFF
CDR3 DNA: TGTGCCAGCTCACCATCGAATCCGGTCAATGAAAAACTGTTTTTT

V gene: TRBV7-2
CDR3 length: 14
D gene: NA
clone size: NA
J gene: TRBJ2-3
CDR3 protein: CASSLVQLTDTQYF
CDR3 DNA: TGTGCCAGCAGCTTAGTACAGCTCACAGATACGCAGTATTTT

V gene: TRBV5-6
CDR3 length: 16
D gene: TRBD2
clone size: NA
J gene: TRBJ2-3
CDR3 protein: CASSLGLAGPTDTQYF
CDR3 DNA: TGTGCCAGCAGCTTAGGACTAGCGGGGCCCACAGATACGCAGTATTTT

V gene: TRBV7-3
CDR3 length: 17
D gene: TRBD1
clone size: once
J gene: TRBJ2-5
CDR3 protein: CASSSTLPGQGIATQYF
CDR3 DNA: TGTGCCAGCAGCTCAACCCTCCCGGGACAGGGTATTGCGACCCAGTACTTC

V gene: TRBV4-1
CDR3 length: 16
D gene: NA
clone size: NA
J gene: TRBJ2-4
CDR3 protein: CASSQGTAEAKNIQYF
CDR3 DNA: TGCGCCAGCAGCCAAGGGACAGCGGAAGCCAAAAACATTCAGTACTTC

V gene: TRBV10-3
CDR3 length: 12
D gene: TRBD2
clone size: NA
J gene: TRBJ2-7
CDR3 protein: CAIGTTSYEQYF
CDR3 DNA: TGTGCCATCGGGACTACCTCCTACGAGCAGTACTTC

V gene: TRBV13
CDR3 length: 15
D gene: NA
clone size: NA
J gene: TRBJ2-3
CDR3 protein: CASLLLREGTDTQYF
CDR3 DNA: TGTGCCAGCCTCCTCTTGAGAGAGGGCACAGATACGCAGTATTTT

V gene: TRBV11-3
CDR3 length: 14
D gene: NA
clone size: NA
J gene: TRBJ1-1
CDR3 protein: CASSLYDTYTEAFF
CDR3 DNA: TGTGCCAGCAGCCTCTACGACACCTACACTGAAGCTTTCTTT

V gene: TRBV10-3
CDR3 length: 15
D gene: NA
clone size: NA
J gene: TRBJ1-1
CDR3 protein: CAIALGGSANTEAFF
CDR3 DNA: TGTGCCATCGCCTTAGGGGGAAGTGCGAACACTGAAGCTTTCTTT

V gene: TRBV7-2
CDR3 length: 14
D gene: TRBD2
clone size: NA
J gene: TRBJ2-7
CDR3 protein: CASSLGGRDYEQYF
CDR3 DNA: TGTGCCAGCAGCTTAGGCGGGAGGGACTACGAGCAGTACTTC

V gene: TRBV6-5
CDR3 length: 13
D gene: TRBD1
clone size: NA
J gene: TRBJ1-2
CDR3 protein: CATQTGLNYGYTF
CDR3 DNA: TGTGCCACCCAGACAGGGCTTAACTATGGCTACACCTTC

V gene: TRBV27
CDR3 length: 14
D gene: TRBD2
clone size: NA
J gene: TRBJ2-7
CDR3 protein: CATRLAVSSYEQYF
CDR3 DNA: TGTGCCACCAGACTAGCGGTGAGCTCCTACGAGCAGTACTTC

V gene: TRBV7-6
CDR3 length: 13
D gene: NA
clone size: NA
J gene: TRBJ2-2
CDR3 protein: CASRLGETGELFF
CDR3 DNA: TGTGCCAGCCGGCTAGGCGAAACCGGGGAGCTGTTTTTT

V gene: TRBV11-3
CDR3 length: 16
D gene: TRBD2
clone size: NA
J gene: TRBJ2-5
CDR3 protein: CASSPQLAGGMETQYF
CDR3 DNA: TGTGCCAGCAGCCCGCAACTAGCGGGAGGGATGGAGACCCAGTACTTC

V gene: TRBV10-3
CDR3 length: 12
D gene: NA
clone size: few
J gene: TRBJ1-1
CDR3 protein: CAVKTVNTEAFF
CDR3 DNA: TGTGCCGTAAAGACAGTAAACACTGAAGCTTTCTTT

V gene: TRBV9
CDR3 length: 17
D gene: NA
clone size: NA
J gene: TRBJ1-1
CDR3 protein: CASSVIPFGVEDTEAFF
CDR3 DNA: TGTGCCAGCAGCGTAATCCCCTTCGGGGTAGAGGACACTGAAGCTTTCTTT

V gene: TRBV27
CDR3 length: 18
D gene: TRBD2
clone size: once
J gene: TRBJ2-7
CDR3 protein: CASSLSAGLATLSYEQYF
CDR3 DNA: TGTGCCAGCAGTTTATCTGCTGGACTAGCCACTTTATCCTACGAGCAGTACTTC

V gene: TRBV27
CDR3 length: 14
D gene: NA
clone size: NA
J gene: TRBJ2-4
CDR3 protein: CASSSFARDYIQYF
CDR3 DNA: TGTGCCAGCAGTTCTTTCGCCCGGGACTACATTCAGTACTTC

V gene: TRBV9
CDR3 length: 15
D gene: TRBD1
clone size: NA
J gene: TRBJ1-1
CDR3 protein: CASSVGGTGNTEAFF
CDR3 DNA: TGTGCCAGCAGCGTAGGAGGGACAGGGAACACTGAAGCTTTCTTT

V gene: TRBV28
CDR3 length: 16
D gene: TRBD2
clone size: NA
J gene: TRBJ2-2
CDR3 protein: CASSRTSGWNTGELFF
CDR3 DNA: TGTGCCAGCAGTAGGACTAGCGGATGGAACACCGGGGAGCTGTTTTTT

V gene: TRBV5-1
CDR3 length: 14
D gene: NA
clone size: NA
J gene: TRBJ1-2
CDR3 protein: CASTPEGDSYGYTF
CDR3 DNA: TGCGCCAGCACCCCCGAAGGAGACTCCTATGGCTACACCTTC

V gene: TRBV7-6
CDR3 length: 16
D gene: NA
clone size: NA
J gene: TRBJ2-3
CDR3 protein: CASNPEIEEYTDTQYF
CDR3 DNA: TGTGCCAGCAACCCGGAGATCGAGGAATACACAGATACGCAGTATTTT

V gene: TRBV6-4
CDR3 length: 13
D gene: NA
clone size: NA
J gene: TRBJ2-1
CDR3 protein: CASSEVSAGEQFF
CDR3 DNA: TGTGCCAGCAGTGAGGTGTCGGCGGGCGAGCAGTTCTTC

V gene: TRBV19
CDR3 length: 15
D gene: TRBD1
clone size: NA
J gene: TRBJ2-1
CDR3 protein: CASSIARQGFNEQFF
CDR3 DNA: TGTGCCAGTAGTATAGCCCGACAGGGATTCAATGAGCAGTTCTTC

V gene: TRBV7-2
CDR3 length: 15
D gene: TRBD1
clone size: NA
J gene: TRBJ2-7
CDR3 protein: CASSDRDRGSYEQYF
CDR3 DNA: TGTGCCAGCAGCGACCGGGACAGGGGGTCCTACGAGCAGTACTTC

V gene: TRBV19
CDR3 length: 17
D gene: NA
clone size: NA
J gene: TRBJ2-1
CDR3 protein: CASSIPGYLPEDNEQFF
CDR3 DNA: TGTGCCAGTAGTATACCGGGGTACCTACCCGAGGACAATGAGCAGTTCTTC

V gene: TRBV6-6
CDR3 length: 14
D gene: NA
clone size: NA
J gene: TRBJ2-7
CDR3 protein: CASSYNHGGYEQYF
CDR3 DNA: TGTGCCAGCAGTTATAATCACGGAGGCTACGAGCAGTACTTC

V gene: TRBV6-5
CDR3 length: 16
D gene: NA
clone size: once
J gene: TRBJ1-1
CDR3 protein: CASSYDAGSLDTEAFF
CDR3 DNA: TGTGCCAGCAGTTACGACGCGGGAAGCCTGGACACTGAAGCTTTCTTT

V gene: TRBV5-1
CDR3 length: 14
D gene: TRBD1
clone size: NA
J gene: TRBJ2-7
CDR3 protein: CASSPGTGSHEQYF
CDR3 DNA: TGCGCCAGCAGCCCCGGGACAGGGTCACACGAGCAGTACTTC

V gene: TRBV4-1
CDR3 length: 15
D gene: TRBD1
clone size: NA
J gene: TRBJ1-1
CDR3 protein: CASSPRQGAYTEAFF
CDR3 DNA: TGCGCCAGCAGCCCTCGACAGGGGGCATACACTGAAGCTTTCTTT

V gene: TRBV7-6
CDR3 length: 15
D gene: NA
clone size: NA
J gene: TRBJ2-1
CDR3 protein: CASSVALGIYNEQFF
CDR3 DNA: TGTGCCAGCAGCGTCGCCTTGGGCATCTACAATGAGCAGTTCTTC